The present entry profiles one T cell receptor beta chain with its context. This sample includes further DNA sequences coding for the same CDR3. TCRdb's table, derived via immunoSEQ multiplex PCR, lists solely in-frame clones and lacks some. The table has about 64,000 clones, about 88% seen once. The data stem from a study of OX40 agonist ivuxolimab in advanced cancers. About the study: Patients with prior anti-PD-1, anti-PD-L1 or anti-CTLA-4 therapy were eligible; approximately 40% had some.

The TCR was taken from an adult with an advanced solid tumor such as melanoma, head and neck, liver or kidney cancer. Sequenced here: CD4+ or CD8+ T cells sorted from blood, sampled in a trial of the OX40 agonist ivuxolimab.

The CDR3 DNA follows: TGTGCCAGCAGCTTAGAGGACACCGGGGAGCTGTTTTTT. It codes for CASSLEDTGELFF. This chain joins TRBV11-3 and TRBJ2-2; no definite D call. Germline loops: CDR1 SGHNT, CDR2 YENEEA. This CDR3 region has 13 residues. V lost 0 bases, J lost 3 bases, and 2 bases lay in between.